These T cell receptor beta chains were read from a single sample in a study of blood T cell repertoires in COVID-19. Using immunoSEQ multiplex PCR, the repertoire was profiled, and TCRdb retains in-frame clones only, with some absent. The table records 200,000 to 250,000 clones, roughly four fifths of them present only once. Specimen: PBMCs or T cells enriched from blood (not recorded which). These receptor sequences come from a woman in her forties who had been exposed to COVID-19. The CDR3 runs from the conserved cysteine through the conserved F or W. The order of the fields is V gene, clone size, J gene, D gene, CDR3 DNA, CDR3 protein. A D gene is named only where the DNA matches it firmly. Some rows have no size entry. The others give once, few or many, or a class for an expanded clone.

v_gene: TRBV3-1/TRBV3-2
abundance: .
j_gene: TRBJ2-1
d_gene: .
CDR3nt: TGTGCCAGCAGCCAAGACCTTGGTAGCGGCAATGAGCAGTTCTTC
CDR3aa: CASSQDLGSGNEQFF

v_gene: TRBV11-3
abundance: .
j_gene: TRBJ1-1
d_gene: .
CDR3nt: TGTGCCAGCAGCTTAGGCCGGGCTGAAGCTTTCTTT
CDR3aa: CASSLGRAEAFF

v_gene: TRBV11-2
abundance: .
j_gene: TRBJ2-7
d_gene: .
CDR3nt: TGTGCCAGCAGCTACCCCGGTTACGAGCAGTACTTC
CDR3aa: CASSYPGYEQYF

v_gene: TRBV6-5
abundance: .
j_gene: TRBJ1-1
d_gene: .
CDR3nt: TGTGCCAGCAGTTACTCGGAAGGGGCCCACTCCACTGAAGCTTTCTTT
CDR3aa: CASSYSEGAHSTEAFF

v_gene: TRBV5-1
abundance: .
j_gene: TRBJ1-1
d_gene: .
CDR3nt: TGCGCCAGCAGCCCCGGACACTCCCCAGGGGCTGAAGCTTTCTTT
CDR3aa: CASSPGHSPGAEAFF

v_gene: TRBV2
abundance: .
j_gene: TRBJ2-7
d_gene: .
CDR3nt: TGTGCCAGCCAGACAGGCTCCTACGAGCAGTACTTC
CDR3aa: CASQTGSYEQYF

v_gene: TRBV27
abundance: .
j_gene: TRBJ1-2
d_gene: TRBD1
CDR3nt: TGTGCCAGCAGTTTATATGACAGGGGGGGAGGCTACACCTTC
CDR3aa: CASSLYDRGGGYTF

v_gene: TRBV15
abundance: .
j_gene: TRBJ2-7
d_gene: .
CDR3nt: TGTGCCACCAGCAGAGTGGGTCAGTTTGAGGGGCAGTACTTC
CDR3aa: CATSRVGQFEGQYF

v_gene: TRBV5-1
abundance: few
j_gene: TRBJ1-4
d_gene: TRBD1
CDR3nt: TGCGCCAGCAGCTTGGCGGGGACAGGGGGTGAAAAACTGTTTTTT
CDR3aa: CASSLAGTGGEKLFF

v_gene: TRBV30
abundance: .
j_gene: TRBJ2-1
d_gene: .
CDR3nt: TGTGCCTGTCCTAGAGACTACAATGAGCAGTTCTTC
CDR3aa: CACPRDYNEQFF

v_gene: TRBV2
abundance: .
j_gene: TRBJ2-3
d_gene: TRBD2
CDR3nt: TGTGCCAGCTCTAGCGGGGGGGCTAGCACAGATACGCAGTATTTT
CDR3aa: CASSSGGASTDTQYF

v_gene: TRBV29-1
abundance: once
j_gene: TRBJ2-1
d_gene: .
CDR3nt: TGCAGCGGGCTCACAGGGTGGGCTGAGCAGTTCTTC
CDR3aa: CSGLTGWAEQFF

v_gene: TRBV5-6
abundance: .
j_gene: TRBJ1-5
d_gene: TRBD1
CDR3nt: TGTGCCAGCAGGATACAGGGGGGCAATCAGCCCCAGCATTTT
CDR3aa: CASRIQGGNQPQHF

v_gene: TRBV19
abundance: once
j_gene: TRBJ2-3
d_gene: .
CDR3nt: TGTGCCAGACGACACAGGTACACAGATACGCAGTATTTT
CDR3aa: CARRHRYTDTQYF

v_gene: TRBV7-6
abundance: .
j_gene: TRBJ2-6
d_gene: TRBD1
CDR3nt: TGTGCCAGCAGCTCGGGACAGGGCTTTTGGGGCAACGTCCTGACTTTC
CDR3aa: CASSSGQGFWGNVLTF

v_gene: TRBV7-9
abundance: .
j_gene: TRBJ1-2
d_gene: .
CDR3nt: TGTGCCAGCAGCAGCCCTGGGGGACTCGCTCTCGGCTATGGCTACACCTTC
CDR3aa: CASSSPGGLALGYGYTF

v_gene: TRBV5-4
abundance: .
j_gene: TRBJ1-2
d_gene: .
CDR3nt: TGTGCCAGCAGCTTGGGAACGGACACAGCATCCTATGGCTACACCTTC
CDR3aa: CASSLGTDTASYGYTF

v_gene: TRBV7-9
abundance: many
j_gene: TRBJ2-3
d_gene: .
CDR3nt: TGTGCCAGCAGCGAGAGGTTGGTTGTCGCAGATACGCAGTATTTT
CDR3aa: CASSERLVVADTQYF

v_gene: TRBV18
abundance: few
j_gene: TRBJ2-5
d_gene: TRBD1
CDR3nt: TGTGCCAGCTCACCAAAAGGGGGCGGAGAGACCCAGTACTTC
CDR3aa: CASSPKGGGETQYF

v_gene: TRBV7-2
abundance: .
j_gene: TRBJ1-2
d_gene: .
CDR3nt: TGTGCCAGCAGCTTAATCCCCGAGGCTGGAGGCTACACCTTC
CDR3aa: CASSLIPEAGGYTF

v_gene: TRBV6-5
abundance: .
j_gene: TRBJ1-6
d_gene: .
CDR3nt: TGTGCCAGCAGCCCGACAGGCTCTAATTCACCCCTCCACTTT
CDR3aa: CASSPTGSNSPLHF

v_gene: TRBV7-8
abundance: .
j_gene: TRBJ2-1
d_gene: TRBD2
CDR3nt: TGTGCCAGCAGCCGGACTAGCGTAGAGGGTCGGGAGCAGTTCTTC
CDR3aa: CASSRTSVEGREQFF

v_gene: TRBV6-5
abundance: .
j_gene: TRBJ1-5
d_gene: .
CDR3nt: TGTGCCACCCAGGGAAGGGGCAATCAGCCCCAGCATTTT
CDR3aa: CATQGRGNQPQHF

v_gene: TRBV18
abundance: once
j_gene: TRBJ2-7
d_gene: TRBD1
CDR3nt: TGTGCCAGCTCTCCCGGGACAGGGGAGCAAAACGAGCAGTACTTC
CDR3aa: CASSPGTGEQNEQYF